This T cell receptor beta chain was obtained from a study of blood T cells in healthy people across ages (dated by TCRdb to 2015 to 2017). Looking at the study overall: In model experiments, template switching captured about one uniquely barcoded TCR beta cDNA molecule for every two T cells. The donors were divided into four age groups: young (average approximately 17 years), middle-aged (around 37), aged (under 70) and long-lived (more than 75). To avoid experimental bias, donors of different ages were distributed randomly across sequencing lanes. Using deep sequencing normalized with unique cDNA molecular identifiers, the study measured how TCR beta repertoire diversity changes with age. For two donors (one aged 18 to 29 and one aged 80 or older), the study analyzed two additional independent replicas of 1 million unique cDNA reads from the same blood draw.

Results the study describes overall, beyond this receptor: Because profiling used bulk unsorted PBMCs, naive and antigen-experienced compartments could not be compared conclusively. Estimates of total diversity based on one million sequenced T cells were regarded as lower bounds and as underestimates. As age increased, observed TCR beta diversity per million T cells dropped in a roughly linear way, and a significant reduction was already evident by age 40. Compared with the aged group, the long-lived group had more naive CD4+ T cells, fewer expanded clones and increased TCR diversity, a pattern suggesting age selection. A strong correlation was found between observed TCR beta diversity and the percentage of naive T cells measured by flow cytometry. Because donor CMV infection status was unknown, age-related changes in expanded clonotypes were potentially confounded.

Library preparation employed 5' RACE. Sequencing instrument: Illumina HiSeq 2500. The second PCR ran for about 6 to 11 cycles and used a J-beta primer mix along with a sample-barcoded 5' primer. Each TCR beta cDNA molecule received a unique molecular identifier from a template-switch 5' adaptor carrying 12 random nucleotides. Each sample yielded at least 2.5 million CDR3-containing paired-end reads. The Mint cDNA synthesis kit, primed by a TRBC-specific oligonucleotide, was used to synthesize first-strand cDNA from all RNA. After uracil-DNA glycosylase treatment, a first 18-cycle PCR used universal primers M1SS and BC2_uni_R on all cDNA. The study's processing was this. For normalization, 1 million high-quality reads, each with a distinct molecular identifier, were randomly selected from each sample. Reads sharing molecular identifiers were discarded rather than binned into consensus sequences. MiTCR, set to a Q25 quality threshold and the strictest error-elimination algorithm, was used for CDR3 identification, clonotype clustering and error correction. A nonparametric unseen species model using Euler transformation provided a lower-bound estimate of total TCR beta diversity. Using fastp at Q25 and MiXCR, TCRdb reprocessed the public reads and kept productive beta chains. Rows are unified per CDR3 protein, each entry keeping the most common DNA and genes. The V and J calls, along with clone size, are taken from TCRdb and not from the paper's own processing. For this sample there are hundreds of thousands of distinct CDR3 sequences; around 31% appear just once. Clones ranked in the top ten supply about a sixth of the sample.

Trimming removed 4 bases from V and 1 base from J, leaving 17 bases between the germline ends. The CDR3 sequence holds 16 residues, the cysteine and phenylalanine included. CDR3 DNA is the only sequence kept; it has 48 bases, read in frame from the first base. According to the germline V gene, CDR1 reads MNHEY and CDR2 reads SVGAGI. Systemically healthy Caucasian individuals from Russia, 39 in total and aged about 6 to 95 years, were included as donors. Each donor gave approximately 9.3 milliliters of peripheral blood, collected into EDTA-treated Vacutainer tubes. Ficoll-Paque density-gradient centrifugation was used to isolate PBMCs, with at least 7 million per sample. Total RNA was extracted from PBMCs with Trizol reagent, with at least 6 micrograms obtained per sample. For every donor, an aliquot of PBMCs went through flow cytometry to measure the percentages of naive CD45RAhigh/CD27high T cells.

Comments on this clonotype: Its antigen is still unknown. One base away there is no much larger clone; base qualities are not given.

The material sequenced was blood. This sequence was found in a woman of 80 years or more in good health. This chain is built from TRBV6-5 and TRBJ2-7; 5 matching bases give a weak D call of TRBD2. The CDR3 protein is CASSSDYKLSSYEQYF. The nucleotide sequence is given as TGTGCCAGCAGTTCAGACTATAAACTTAGTTCCTACGAGCAGTACTTC.